The 15 T cell receptor beta chains in this list originate from one sample, sequenced in a study of blood T cell repertoires in COVID-19. Repertoires were generated with immunoSEQ multiplex PCR, while TCRdb's copy carries only in-frame clones and drops some. Of 200,000 or so clones listed, about nine tenths are singletons. The sequenced material came from peripheral blood. Every receptor here comes from a man aged 30 to 39 with COVID-19, enrolled during active disease.

This clone was seen only once. The V gene is TRBV6-2 or TRBV6-3, the J gene TRBJ2-1; 7 bases line up with TRBD2. The CDR3 has 16 amino acids. The junction had 11 bases not matched to a gene; V was cut back by 6 bases and J by 3 bases. Germline CDR1 reads MNHEY; CDR2 reads SVGEGT. Here the CDR3 reads CASSPAASGVYNEQFF. The CDR3 DNA reads TGTGCCAGCAGCCCGGCGGCAAGCGGGGTCTACAATGAGCAGTTCTTC.

The rearrangement uses TRBV6-2 or TRBV6-3 and TRBJ2-7; D is possibly TRBD1 (6 bases). The germline V gene encodes CDR1 MNHEY and CDR2 SVGEGT. This CDR3 is built from 15 residues. The V end lost 5 bases, the J end lost 3 bases, and 17 bases lay between the germline ends. The CDR3 DNA follows: TGTGCCAGCAGTGGAATTTGGCAGGGGTTCTACGAGCAGTACTTC. It specifies CASSGIWQGFYEQYF.

The rearrangement joins TRBV6-5 to TRBJ2-1; 9 bases are shared with TRBD2. The CDR3 length is 15 residues. The germline gives CDR1 MNHEY, CDR2 SVGAGI. J was trimmed by 8 bases and V by 6 bases; bases with no gene match: 11. The CDR3 reads CASRPGLAPGDEQFF. DNA of the CDR3: TGTGCCAGCAGACCTGGACTAGCGCCTGGGGATGAGCAGTTCTTC.

The V gene is TRBV6-5, the J gene TRBJ2-5, with 9 bases lining up with TRBD1. CDR1 and CDR2 from the germline V gene are MNHEY and SVGAGI. The CDR3 spans 15 residues. After removal of 10 bases from V and 5 bases from J, the junction contained 14 bases not matched to a gene. CDR3 in DNA: TGTGCCACCCGCACCCACAGGGGGCTATGGGAGACCCAGTACTTC. Protein product: CATRTHRGLWETQYF.

The rearrangement joins TRBV30 to TRBJ2-7; 12 positions agree with TRBD2. After removal of 3 bases from V and 1 base from J, the junction contained 7 bases not matched to a gene. Germline CDR1 is GTSNPN and CDR2 is SVGIG (reference sequence). The CDR3 runs to 16 residues. CDR3: CAWRQRTSGESYEQYF. The CDR3 region has the DNA TGTGCCTGGAGGCAACGGACTAGCGGGGAATCCTACGAGCAGTACTTC.

The chain combines TRBV6-5 with TRBJ1-2; 7 bases agree with TRBD1. The V gene end was trimmed by 5 bases and the J gene end by 3 bases; junction bases not matched to a gene: 6. The CDR3 has 14 residues. Looked up from germline, CDR1 is MNHEY and CDR2 is SVGAGI. The CDR3 here is CASSPTGAHYGYTF. The CDR3 DNA follows: TGTGCCAGCAGTCCTACAGGGGCGCACTATGGCTACACCTTC.

The chain employs TRBV15 and TRBJ1-4, with D perhaps matching TRBD1 (5 bases). Trimming took 0 bases from V and 7 from J, leaving 6 bases between them. This CDR3 contains 13 residues. Germline V gene lookup returns CDR1 LNHNV and CDR2 YYDKDF (reference sequence). CDR3 sequence (DNA): TGTGCCACCAGCAGAGATCAGGGTGAAAAACTGTTTTTT. It is translated as CATSRDQGEKLFF. Full variable domain (rest looked up from reference TRBV15 and TRBJ1-4): DAMVIQNPRYQVTQFGKPVTLSCSQTLNHNVMYWYQQKSSQAPKLLFHYYDKDFNNEADTPDNFQSRRPNTSFCFLDIRSPGLGDTAMYLCATSRDQGEKLFFGSGTQLSVL.

This clone was recorded only once. V gene TRBV20-1 combines with J gene TRBJ1-5; maybe TRBD1 (6 bases). With 3 bases removed from V and 4 bases from J, the gap between germline ends came to 13 bases. Germline-derived CDR1 and CDR2 are DFQATT and SNEGSKA (reference sequence). The CDR3 is made up of 14 amino acids. CDR3 sequence: CSASSGGLNQPQHF. DNA for the CDR3: TGCAGTGCTAGTTCTGGGGGCCTAAATCAGCCCCAGCATTTT.

The V gene is TRBV7-2, the J gene TRBJ2-5, with 12 bases matching TRBD1. The CDR3 consists of 15 residues. The V and J ends lost 4 bases and 5 bases, in that order; junction bases with no gene match: 5. Germline CDR1 SGHTA, CDR2 FQGNSA. The CDR3 DNA reads as TGTGCCAGCAGCTCTCGGGACAGGGGGCGCGAGACCCAGTACTTC. Its translation is CASSSRDRGRETQYF. The variable domain in full, completed from reference TRBV7-2 and TRBJ2-5, reads GAGVSQSPSNKVTEKGKDVELRCDPISGHTALYWYRQSLGQGLEFLIYFQGNSAPDKSGLPSDRFSAERTGGSVSTLTIQRTQQEDSAVYLCASSSRDRGRETQYFGPGTRLLVL.

V and J are TRBV19 and TRBJ2-3; 7 positions agree with TRBD1. With V trimmed by 5 bases and J by 0 bases, 5 bases remained unmatched. This CDR3 is built from 15 residues. Germline-derived CDR1 and CDR2 are LNHDA and SQIVND (reference sequence). Here the CDR3 reads CASSPQTGSTDTQYF. In nucleotides, the CDR3 is TGTGCCAGTAGTCCCCAGACAGGGAGCACAGATACGCAGTATTTT.

As for this clone: The sample contains more than one DNA sequence encoding this CDR3. The chain has TRBV28 and TRBJ2-7; 9 nucleotides align to TRBD1. CDR1 and CDR2 from the germline V gene are MDHEN and SYDVKM. This CDR3 region has 15 residues. The J segment lost 3 bases and the V segment lost 6 bases, leaving 9 bases of the junction unmatched. The CDR3 reads CASSSPGQGGYEQYF. The CDR3 nucleotides are TGTGCCAGCAGCTCCCCGGGACAGGGAGGCTACGAGCAGTACTTC.

This chain joins TRBV6-5 and TRBJ2-1, with D possibly TRBD1 on 6 matching bases. V was cut by 9 bases and J by 0 bases, with 15 bases left in between. The CDR3 is 15 amino acids. Looked up from germline, CDR1 is MNHEY and CDR2 is SVGAGI. CDR3 region: CASSSGQSSYNEQFF. The CDR3 coding sequence is TGTGCCAGTTCCTCGGGACAAAGCTCCTACAATGAGCAGTTCTTC.

In its sample, this clone was seen a few times. This chain uses TRBV5-6 with TRBJ1-2, with a tentative D call TRBD1 (5 bases). V was pared by 3 bases and J by 2 bases, with 8 bases between. Germline V gene lookup returns CDR1 SGHDT and CDR2 YYEEEE. The CDR3 is made up of 13 amino acids. The CDR3: CASSSTDNYGYTF. Written as DNA, the CDR3 is TGTGCCAGCAGCTCGACAGACAACTATGGCTACACCTTC.

The chain recombines TRBV27 with TRBJ2-7; D remains unclear. The CDR3 is 12 residues long. Germline V gene lookup returns CDR1 MNHEY and CDR2 SMNVEV (reference sequence). Trimming stripped 4 bases from V and 3 bases from J, with 7 bases between. CDR3 bases: TGTGCCAGCAGTTCCTACGACTACGAGCAGTACTTC. This translates into CASSSYDYEQYF.

V is TRBV20-1 and J is TRBJ2-2; tentatively, D is TRBD1 or TRBD2 (6 bases each). Germline V gene sequence: CDR1 DFQATT, CDR2 SNEGSKA (reference sequence). The CDR3 extends over 12 amino acids. The V gene lost 3 bases and the J gene lost 6 bases, with 8 bases spanning the gap. The chain's CDR3 is CSASGGPGELFF. The CDR3 DNA is TGCAGTGCTAGTGGGGGGCCCGGGGAGCTGTTTTTT.